Following are 23 T cell receptor beta chains from one sample sequenced in a study of blood T cell repertoires in COVID-19. Profiled with immunoSEQ multiplex PCR; TCRdb holds only in-frame clones, not every one. The sample yields about 57,000 clones, around three quarters seen once. What was sequenced was peripheral blood. The receptors were sampled from a man between 60 and 75 years old with acute or convalescent COVID-19.

The V gene is TRBV3-1 (or the pseudogene TRBV3-2), the J gene TRBJ2-2; D remains ambiguous. This CDR3 has 16 residues. Germline CDR1 and CDR2: LGHDT and YNNKEL (reference sequence). The V and J ends lost 5 bases and 0 bases respectively, with 13 bases between them. The CDR3 DNA reads as TGTGCCAGCAGCTCACATGACTGGGCGAACACCGGGGAGCTGTTTTTT. Its protein is CASSSHDWANTGELFF.

This sequence joins TRBV6-4 and TRBJ1-1; 8 bases are a match to TRBD1. V gave up 3 bases and J gave up 3 bases; unmatched junction bases: 9. This CDR3 is built from 16 residues. The V gene's germline CDR1 is MRHNA and CDR2 SNTAGT. The CDR3 nucleotides read TGTGCCAGCAGTGAGACCGGGACAGGCCCCCACACTGAAGCTTTCTTT. This sequence encodes CASSETGTGPHTEAFF.

The V call is TRBV4-3, the J call TRBJ2-7, with D maybe TRBD1 (6 bases). Germline V gene data show CDR1 as LGHNA and CDR2 as YSLEER. This CDR3 contains 13 residues. Trimming removed 4 bases from V and 4 bases from J, with 11 bases in between. The CDR3 loop reads CASSPGRGYEQYF. The DNA of the CDR3 is TGCGCCAGCAGCCCCGGAAGGGGGTACGAGCAGTACTTC.

This chain connects TRBV15 to TRBJ1-2; tentative D call: TRBD1 (6 bases). The ends were cut back, 8 bases at V and 4 bases at J, with 8 bases in the middle. This CDR3 comprises 11 residues. Germline CDR1 is LNHNV and CDR2 is YYDKDF (reference sequence). The CDR3 sequence is CATGGGYGYTF. The CDR3 nucleotides read TGTGCCACCGGGGGCGGCTATGGCTACACCTTC.

The rearrangement uses TRBV5-1 and TRBJ2-2; 10 bases line up with TRBD1. CDR1 SGHRS and CDR2 YFSETQ come from the germline V gene. CDR3 size: 16 residues. After removal of 1 base from V and 2 bases from J, the junction contained 2 bases not matched to a gene. This CDR3 reads CASSLRTGGNTGELFF. In DNA, the CDR3 is TGCGCCAGCAGCTTGAGGACAGGGGGAAACACCGGGGAGCTGTTTTTT.

The V gene is TRBV4-3, the J gene TRBJ2-2, with TRBD2 identical over 8 bases. This CDR3 has 15 residues. V was clipped by 1 base and J by 4 bases; unmatched bases: 2. Germline CDR1 LGHNA, CDR2 YSLEER. DNA for the CDR3: TGCGCCAGCAGCCAAGGGACTAGCAGCACCGGGGAGCTGTTTTTT. Its protein product is CASSQGTSSTGELFF.

The chain has TRBV11-1 and TRBJ1-2; D remains ambiguous. Trimming removed 1 base from V and 2 bases from J, with 11 bases in between. The CDR3 spans 15 residues. Germline CDR1 reads SGHAT; CDR2 reads FQDESV (reference sequence). The CDR3 loop reads CASSLVDNANYGYTF. The CDR3 DNA reads as TGTGCCAGCAGCTTAGTCGACAACGCGAACTATGGCTACACCTTC.

The rearrangement joins TRBV3-1 (or the pseudogene TRBV3-2) to TRBJ1-4; TRBD1 matches at 10 bases. V lost 4 bases, J lost 7 bases, and 6 bases stayed unmatched. The CDR3 is made up of 15 amino acids. Germline assignment: CDR1 LGHDT and CDR2 YNNKEL (reference sequence). The CDR3 nucleotides are TGTGCCAGCAGCCTTGGGGACAGGGGAGGTGAAAAACTGTTTTTT. Translating it yields CASSLGDRGGEKLFF.

This clone came up once. CDR3 protein: CASSLGLAASTDTQYF. The CDR3 DNA is TGCGCCAGCAGCTTGGGGTTAGCGGCTAGCACAGATACGCAGTATTTT. V is TRBV5-1 and J is TRBJ2-3, with a possible D match to TRBD2 (6 bases). The CDR3 runs to 16 residues. CDR1 is SGHRS and CDR2 is YFSETQ in the germline V gene. V was trimmed by 0 bases and J by 0 bases, leaving 11 bases between them.

The V gene is TRBV5-1, the J gene TRBJ2-7; TRBD2 aligns across 7 bases. The CDR3 loop spans 15 amino acids. CDR1 and CDR2 (germline): SGHRS, YFSETQ. V lost 7 bases to trimming and J lost 1 base; unmatched junction nucleotides: 11. The CDR3 nucleotides are TGCGCCAGCCGCCCTCTAGCGGTCGGATCCTACGAGCAGTACTTC. Translating it yields CASRPLAVGSYEQYF. The full variable domain, its missing parts supplied by reference TRBV5-1 and TRBJ2-7, is KAGVTQTPRYLIKTRGQQVTLSCSPISGHRSVSWYQQTPGQGLQFLFEYFSETQRNKGNFPGRFSGRQFSNSRSEMNVSTLELGDSALYLCASRPLAVGSYEQYFGPGTRLTVT.

This chain uses TRBV29-1 with TRBJ1-2; a possible D gene is TRBD1 (6 bases). Germline CDR1 and CDR2: SQVTM and ANQGSEA. The CDR3 is 12 residues long. Trimming left V 0 bases short and J 4 bases short, with 6 bases between. CDR3 nucleotides: TGCAGCGTTGAAGACAGGGGCTATGGCTACACCTTC. It encodes CSVEDRGYGYTF.

This chain joins TRBV5-6 and TRBJ1-2; 7 bases line up with TRBD1. Trimming removed 3 bases from V and 2 bases from J; junction bases left unmatched: 4. Germline-derived CDR1 and CDR2 are SGHDT and YYEEEE. The CDR3 totals 14 residues. The CDR3 DNA reads as TGTGCCAGCAGCTCCCCGACAGGGAACTATGGCTACACCTTC. Translating it yields CASSSPTGNYGYTF.

V usage is TRBV5-1 and J usage is TRBJ2-3; D is perhaps TRBD2 (6 bases). The V gene's germline CDR1 is SGHRS and CDR2 YFSETQ. V dropped 1 base and J dropped 1 base, with 13 bases sitting between them. This CDR3 region has 16 residues. The CDR3 is CASSLLGGSGTDTQYF. CDR3 in DNA: TGCGCCAGCAGCTTGTTGGGGGGAAGTGGCACAGATACGCAGTATTTT.

The sample holds a few counts of this clone. V gene TRBV5-4 combines with J gene TRBJ1-2, with TRBD1 matching over 7 bases. Germline-derived CDR1 and CDR2 are SGHNT and YYREEE (reference sequence). Unmatched junction bases numbered 7, after V lost 4 bases and J lost 7 bases. The CDR3 length is 13 residues. CDR3 bases: TGTGCCAGCAGCCCAACAGGGGTTCTTGGCTACACCTTC. It translates to CASSPTGVLGYTF.

The chain links TRBV19 to TRBJ2-1; 13 bases fit TRBD2. The CDR3 covers 19 residues. Trimming cost V 9 bases and J 7 bases; bases outside gene matches: 21. Looked up from germline, CDR1 is LNHDA and CDR2 is SQIVND (reference sequence). The DNA for the CDR3 is TGTGCCAGCCACGTCCTAGGACTAGCGGGAGTACTGGCAGGGAATGAGCAGTTCTTC. It yields the protein CASHVLGLAGVLAGNEQFF. Variable domain in full (rest from reference TRBV19 and TRBJ2-1): DGGITQSPKYLFRKEGQNVTLSCEQNLNHDAMYWYRQDPGQGLRLIYYSQIVNDFQKGDIAEGYSVSREKKESFPLTVTSAQKNPTAFYLCASHVLGLAGVLAGNEQFFGPGTRLTVL.

The gene calls are TRBV6-6 and TRBJ2-7; the D gene is possibly TRBD1 (5 bases). Germline V lookup: CDR1 MNHNY, CDR2 SVGAGI (reference sequence). Trimming took off 5 bases at V and 2 bases at J, with 7 bases between the two ends. The CDR3 spans 12 residues. For the CDR3, the DNA is TGTGCCAGCAGTGCGACAGCCTACGAGCAGTACTTC. It is translated as CASSATAYEQYF.

This clone has just one count. The chain recombines TRBV4-1 with TRBJ1-2; D call uncertain. V was pared by 1 base and J by 5 bases, with 8 bases between. There are 13 residues in the CDR3. Germline CDR1 is MGHRA and CDR2 is YSYEKL. Here the CDR3 reads CASSQVGEYGYTF. The DNA for the CDR3 is TGCGCCAGCAGCCAAGTCGGGGAGTATGGCTACACCTTC.

This clone was counted between two and nine times. The chain is built from TRBV9 and TRBJ1-5; no reliable D call. Trimming took 3 bases from V and 5 from J, leaving 9 bases between them. Germline V CDR1 and CDR2: SGDLS, YYNGEE. The length of the CDR3 is 13 residues. The CDR3 nucleotides read TGTGCCAGCAGCGCCGGGTGGGATCAGCCCCAGCATTTT. Residues: CASSAGWDQPQHF.

The V gene is TRBV18, the J gene TRBJ2-3; 7 bases align to TRBD2. The germline CDR1 and CDR2 sequences are KGHSH and LQKENI. V trimming: 3 bases; J trimming: 0 bases; junction bases outside the gene matches: 9. The CDR3 loop spans 17 amino acids. The CDR3 DNA is TGTGCCAGCTCACCCATCAGTCGCGGGAGTAGCACAGATACGCAGTATTTT. It is translated as CASSPISRGSSTDTQYF. Full variable domain (rest looked up from reference TRBV18 and TRBJ2-3): NAGVMQNPRHLVRRRGQEARLRCSPMKGHSHVYWYRQLPEEGLKFMVYLQKENIIDESGMPKERFSAEFPKEGPSILRIQQVVRGDSAAYFCASSPISRGSSTDTQYFGPGTRLTVL.

The chain has TRBV7-9 and TRBJ1-1; D possibly corresponds to TRBD1 (5 bases). Trimming shortened V by 7 bases and J by 6 bases, and 21 bases separated the two germline ends. The CDR3 loop spans 15 amino acids. In germline, CDR1 is SEHNR, CDR2 FQNEAQ (reference sequence). CDR3 in amino acids: CASTKYRVGAPEAFF. CDR3 bases: TGTGCCAGCACCAAGTATCGAGTTGGGGCCCCTGAAGCTTTCTTT. Complete variable domain (other parts from reference TRBV7-9 and TRBJ1-1): DTGVSQNPRHKITKRGQNVTFRCDPISEHNRLYWYRQTLGQGPEFLTYFQNEAQLEKSRLLSDRFSAERPKGSFSTLEIQRTEQGDSAMYLCASTKYRVGAPEAFFGQGTRLTVV.

The J gene is TRBJ1-2, the V gene TRBV4-2, with D possibly being TRBD1 (6 bases). With 5 bases removed from V and 6 bases from J, the gap between germline ends came to 16 bases. Germline lookup yields CDR1 LGHNA and CDR2 YNFKEQ. The CDR3 consists of 14 residues. The DNA of the CDR3 is TGTGCCAGCAGCGCGACAGGAATTGGTGATGGCTACACCTTC. Its translation is CASSATGIGDGYTF.

This chain links TRBV5-1 with TRBJ2-1; the match to TRBD2 covers 11 bases. CDR1 is SGHRS, CDR2 YFSETQ, per germline. CDR3 size: 17 residues. J was trimmed by 5 bases and V by 3 bases; bases with no gene match: 10. The CDR3 loop is CASSSPTGTSGNNEQFF. The CDR3 DNA follows: TGCGCCAGCAGCTCCCCCACCGGGACTAGCGGAAACAATGAGCAGTTCTTC.

The chain combines TRBV21-1 with TRBJ2-5; TRBD2 is taken as the D call from the table, unchecked against the DNA. TRBV21-1 is a known pseudogene. The CDR3 runs 17 residues. The CDR3: CASSKWASGRASETQYF. CDR3 coding DNA: TGTGCCAGCAGCAAGTGGGCTAGCGGGAGGGCCTCAGAGACCCAGTACTTC.